This TCR beta chain came from a study of blood T cells in healthy people across ages (dated by TCRdb to about 2015). Concerning the study at large: In model experiments, template switching captured about one uniquely barcoded TCR beta cDNA molecule for every two T cells. Age-related changes in TCR beta repertoire diversity were measured in the study by deep sequencing normalized with unique cDNA molecular identifiers. Two additional independent replicas of 1 million unique cDNA reads from the same blood draw were analyzed for two donors (one aged 18 to 30 and one aged 80 or older). The donors were split into four age groups: young (average about 16 years), middle-aged (39), aged (over 55) and long-lived (approximately 80). Broader findings and caveats from the paper: Estimates of total diversity based on one million sequenced T cells were considered lower bounds and underestimates. Observed TCR beta diversity per million T cells fell roughly linearly with age, and a significant reduction was already apparent by age around 40. Bulk unsorted PBMC profiling prevented conclusive comparison of naive and antigen-experienced compartments. Compared with the aged group, more naive CD4+ T cells, fewer expanded clones and increased TCR diversity were shown by the long-lived group, suggesting age selection. The CMV infection status of donors was not known, potentially confounding age-related changes in expanded clonotypes. The percentage of naive T cells measured by flow cytometry correlated strongly with observed TCR beta diversity.

CDR1 and CDR2 are read off the germline V gene as SGHRS and YFSETQ. The CDR3 measures 15 amino acids from cysteine to phenylalanine. Just the 45-base CDR3 DNA is kept, in frame starting at base 1. The V and J ends are trimmed by 1 base and 3 bases, leaving 13 bases between them. Donors were 39 systemically healthy Caucasian individuals from Russia aged roughly 6 to 90 years. Around 10 milliliters of peripheral blood were collected from each donor into EDTA-treated Vacutainer tubes. Ficoll-Paque density-gradient centrifugation was used to isolate PBMCs, with at least 7 million per sample. Trizol reagent was used to extract total RNA from PBMCs, with at least 5 micrograms per sample. Naive CD45RAhigh/CD27high T cell percentages were measured by flow cytometry on a PBMC aliquot from every donor. Libraries were prepared through 5' RACE. Sequenced using an Illumina HiSeq 2500. A second PCR of about 6 to 12 cycles was run with a J-beta primer mix and a sample-barcoded 5' primer. Each TCR beta cDNA molecule received a unique molecular identifier from a template-switch 5' adaptor carrying 12 random nucleotides. Each sample yielded at least 3 million CDR3-containing paired-end reads. First-strand cDNA was synthesized from all RNA with the Mint cDNA synthesis kit, primed by a TRBC-specific oligonucleotide. All cDNA was treated with uracil-DNA glycosylase and then went through a first 18-cycle PCR with the universal primers M1SS and BC2_uni_R. Processing in the source paper ran as follows. For normalization, 1 million high-quality reads were randomly selected from each sample, with every read carrying a distinct molecular identifier. Instead of being binned into consensus sequences, reads that shared molecular identifiers were thrown out. MiTCR, run with a Q25 quality threshold and the strictest error-elimination algorithm, handled CDR3 identification, clonotype clustering and error correction. A nonparametric unseen species model with Euler transformation was used to estimate a lower bound on total TCR beta diversity. TCRdb cleaned the public reads at Q25 with fastp, built clones with MiXCR and kept in-frame beta chains. A single entry per CDR3 protein holds the most common genes and DNA from its merged rows. Here the V and J calls rest on TCRdb's processing, not on the authors' analysis. Across this sample there are around 780,000 distinct CDR3 sequences, with more than 25% seen only once. The biggest ten clones account for about 2.9% of the sample.

This clonotype was seen a handful of times. Which antigen it targets is not known. Base qualities are not provided; no much larger clone lies one nucleotide away. This sample also appeared in a second study, on T cells of mothers and their children. Looking at the second paper: Nine systemically healthy Caucasian individuals, comprising three mothers and their six children, were included as donors. cDNA synthesis used all of the extracted RNA, with approximately 1.6 ug of RNA in each 15 ul reaction. Sample barcodes and 2-4 random nucleotides were added via the M1S primer in the second PCR. Over 8 million TCR beta CDR3 reads were obtained for each mother, and 2.5 million to 3 million reads were obtained for each child. TCR recombination output is similarly shaped by thymic selection in related and unrelated pairs, with a minor effect exerted by inherited differences. Normalized repertoire overlap in related mother-child pairs was always slightly higher than in unrelated mother-child pairs, but the difference was never significant. No persistent microchimeric T cell clones were detected, at a sensitivity of roughly 96 clones per million clonotypes. The study used deep NGS to compare TCR beta repertoires of mothers and children, seeking features distinguishing related mother-child pairs from unrelated individuals. The mean age was about 40 +/- 4 years for the mothers and about 10 +/- 4 years for the children. After adapter ligation was performed with NEBNext reagents, the libraries were sequenced on an Illumina HiSeq 2000 with 100+100 nt paired-end reads. To prevent cross-contamination, the mother and child libraries were prepared one month apart and sequenced in separate runs. Between about 500,000 and 2,100,000 distinct TCR beta clonotypes were identified per donor. Naive TCR beta clonotypes were estimated from low-frequency clonotypes matched to each donor's FACS-determined naive share, without sorting.

This receptor was taken from a boy aged 5-17 years in good health. The rearrangement joined TRBV5-1 to TRBJ2-5; no D gene is confidently identified. Sequenced: blood. Here is the DNA: TGCGCCAGCAGCTTGAAGGCCCCGACCAAAGAGACCCAGTACTTC. This yields the protein CASSLKAPTKETQYF.